Sequencing of this T cell receptor beta chain was carried out in a study of T cell responses to AZD1222 COVID-19 vaccine. Points from the study as a whole: Spike-spanning, vaccine-associated CD4 TCRs were dominant at 160-218 and 743-854.

The table came from immunoSEQ multiplex PCR; TCRdb's copy has only in-frame clones and leaves some out. The table includes about 68,000 clones, about 80% detected once. As for this clone: Its target is unknown.

CDR3 length: 16 amino acids. Germline V gene data show CDR1 as MNHEY and CDR2 as SVGEGT. The V segment lost 2 bases and the J segment 5 bases; nucleotides outside the gene matches: 11. This chain uses TRBV6-2 or TRBV6-3 with TRBJ1-2, with 7 bases that match TRBD1. Source: peripheral blood, taken on day 0 of AZD1222 vaccination. The TCR sequence derives from an adult in good health. CDR3 DNA: TGTGCCAGCAGTTACCGGCCGGGGACAGATACATATGGCTACACCTTC. Translation: CASSYRPGTDTYGYTF.